The clone carrying this T cell receptor beta chain was picked up one time. These data originate in a study of blood T cell repertoires in COVID-19. Study as a whole: Sources were T cells, B-cell-depleted T cells, or PBMCs; the material itself was cDNA or gDNA.

Method: immunoSEQ multiplex PCR; TCRdb's copy keeps in-frame clones and lacks some. The profile covers about 220,000 clones, with around 90% appearing a single time and approximately 2.7% taken by the ten largest. Germline CDR1 reads LNHDA; CDR2 reads SQIVND (reference sequence). The CDR3 runs to 14 residues. V lost 7 bases, J lost 4 bases, and 9 bases stayed unmatched. Participant age was roughly 18 to 89 years, and participants resided in approximately 24 US areas. Participant-given clinical history determined each cohort assignment. Two negative PCRs, clearance, or symptom resolution were required of recovered Cohort 3 donors.

The chain links TRBV19 to TRBJ1-1; 7 bases align to TRBD1. The material sequenced was PBMCs or T cells enriched from blood (not recorded which). The sequence came from a woman in her thirties who had recovered from COVID-19. CDR3: CASNRQGFGTEAFF. In DNA, the CDR3 is TGTGCCAGTAACCGACAGGGTTTTGGCACTGAAGCTTTCTTT.